These 15 T cell receptor beta chains came from one sample sequenced in a study of blood T cells in healthy people across ages (dated by TCRdb to between 2015 and 2016). Libraries were built with 5' RACE. The sample was run on an Illumina HiSeq 2500. The second PCR ran for about 6 to 11 cycles and used a J-beta primer mix along with a sample-barcoded 5' primer. The public reads were quality trimmed at Q25 with fastp and then assembled into clones with MiXCR by TCRdb, keeping productive beta chains. Each CDR3 protein appears once, grouped with its most common genes and DNA. In this sample the table shows over a million distinct CDR3 sequences, 40% to 45% of which occur a single time. The top ten hold over 3.5% of the sample. The specimen sequenced was blood. These receptors originate from a woman between 18 and 29 years old in good health.

This clonotype was seen more than once but under ten times. The chain employs TRBV15 and TRBJ2-5; D may be TRBD2 (5 bases). Germline-derived CDR1 and CDR2 are LNHNV and YYDKDF (reference sequence). The CDR3 loop spans 16 amino acids. V was clipped by 4 bases and J by 5 bases, with 20 bases between them. CDR3 sequence reads: CATSNPRSIGGETQYF. Written as DNA, the CDR3 is TGTGCCACCAGCAACCCTAGGTCCATCGGCGGGGAGACCCAGTACTTC.

This chain connects TRBV4-3 to TRBJ2-7; 9 nucleotides line up with TRBD1. The CDR3 contains 16 residues. Germline loops: CDR1 LGHNA, CDR2 YSLEER. After removal of 0 bases from V and 5 bases from J, the junction contained 8 bases not matched to a gene. CDR3: CASSQDLQDRGDEQYF. The DNA for the CDR3 is TGCGCCAGCAGCCAAGACCTTCAGGACAGGGGTGACGAGCAGTACTTC.

This clonotype appeared once. The chain joins TRBV10-3 to TRBJ2-7; 7 bases align to TRBD1. Germline-derived CDR1 and CDR2 are ENHRY and SYGVKD. V lost 2 bases to trimming and J lost 2 bases; unmatched junction nucleotides: 6. The CDR3 consists of 15 residues. The chain's CDR3 is CAISERAGTAYEQYF. Here the CDR3 DNA reads TGTGCCATCAGTGAGAGGGCCGGGACAGCCTACGAGCAGTACTTC.

The chain has TRBV6-6 and TRBJ2-7, with D maybe TRBD1 (6 bases). Looked up from germline, CDR1 is MNHNY and CDR2 is SVGAGI (reference sequence). Trimming removed 2 bases at V and 0 bases at J, with 11 bases between. The CDR3 runs to 15 residues. The CDR3 here is CASSYGQDSSYEQYF. The DNA for the CDR3 is TGTGCCAGCAGTTACGGGCAGGACAGCTCCTACGAGCAGTACTTC.

This chain links TRBV2 with TRBJ2-3, with 14 bases aligning to TRBD2. Germline CDR1 reads SNHLY; CDR2 reads FYNNEI. CDR3 size: 17 residues. With V trimmed by 7 bases and J by 6 bases, 12 bases remained unmatched. As DNA, the CDR3 is TGTGCCAGCATGGGACTAGCGGGGGCCTTCGGGGGGGATACGCAGTATTTT. This gives the protein CASMGLAGAFGGDTQYF.

The rearrangement uses TRBV4-3 and TRBJ2-1; the D gene is possibly TRBD1 (7 bases). The germline V gene encodes CDR1 LGHNA and CDR2 YSLEER. CDR3 length equals 14 residues. Trimming pared 4 bases from V and 8 bases from J, leaving 15 bases between. CDR3 amino acids: CASSRDREVDEQFF. The CDR3 DNA sequence: TGCGCCAGCAGCCGCGACAGGGAGGTTGATGAGCAGTTCTTC.

The chain combines TRBV20-1 with TRBJ2-1; D gene ambiguous. The DNA end is more similar to TRBJ2-7, so the J call may be wrong. Germline assignment: CDR1 DFQATT and CDR2 SNEGSKA (reference sequence). The CDR3 runs 16 residues. CDR3 nucleotide sequence: TGCAGTGCGTCACTCACCCCACAGAGCTCCTACAATGAGCAGTACTTC. Amino acids: CSASLTPQSSYNEQYF.

The chain employs TRBV20-1 and TRBJ2-3, with a tentative D call TRBD1 (6 bases). V lost 2 bases to trimming and J lost 2 bases, with 17 bases between them. The CDR3 loop spans 16 amino acids. Germline assignment: CDR1 DFQATT and CDR2 SNEGSKA (reference sequence). CDR3 in DNA: TGCAGTGCTAGACCTCCGGGACACTTGTTCACAGATACGCAGTATTTT. It codes for CSARPPGHLFTDTQYF.

V is TRBV5-1 and J is TRBJ2-3; D may correspond to TRBD1 or TRBD2 (5 bases each). Trimming took off 0 bases at V and 2 bases at J, with 10 bases between the two ends. Germline CDR1 and CDR2: SGHRS and YFSETQ. This CDR3 spans 15 amino acids. The DNA for the CDR3 is TGCGCCAGCAGCTTGGACAGAGGGGCCACAGATACGCAGTATTTT. This codes for CASSLDRGATDTQYF.

In this sample, this clonotype turned up a few times. The chain employs TRBV20-1 and TRBJ2-3, with 9 bases lining up with TRBD2. This CDR3 spans 13 amino acids. Germline V lookup: CDR1 DFQATT, CDR2 SNEGSKA (reference sequence). The CDR3 region has the DNA TGCAGGCCGGCTAGCGGGGTCACAGATACGCAGTATTTT. It specifies CRPASGVTDTQYF.

The chain employs TRBV2 and TRBJ2-3, with D unclear. Between the trimmed V and J ends, which lost 4 bases and 5 bases, there was a span of 13 bases. This CDR3 has 14 amino acids. Looked up from germline, CDR1 is SNHLY and CDR2 is FYNNEI. In DNA form, the CDR3 reads TGTGCCAGCAGTGTGGGCCTGCTGGTAGATACGCAGTATTTT. This encodes CASSVGLLVDTQYF.

This clonotype came up once. This chain uses TRBV20-1 with TRBJ1-1; D gene ambiguous. Germline V lookup: CDR1 DFQATT, CDR2 SNEGSKA (reference sequence). The V end was cut by 3 bases, the J end by 4 bases, with 12 bases between. CDR3 length: 13 amino acids. CDR3 sequence reads: CSASSKEGTEAFF. The CDR3 nucleotides read TGCAGTGCTAGTTCTAAGGAAGGCACTGAAGCTTTCTTT.

The rearrangement uses TRBV29-1 and TRBJ1-1; D unclear. The CDR3 contains 12 residues. Germline loops: CDR1 SQVTM, CDR2 ANQGSEA. V shed 4 bases and J shed 4 bases, with 10 bases lying between them. CDR3 DNA sequence: TGCAGCGTTGCCGGGTATGGCACTGAAGCTTTCTTT. Its translation is CSVAGYGTEAFF.

V gene TRBV30 combines with J gene TRBJ2-5, with 7 bases fitting TRBD2. Per germline, CDR1 GTSNPN and CDR2 SVGIG (reference sequence). V shed 4 bases, J shed 11 bases, and the junction held 13 bases outside the gene matches. The CDR3 sequence is 13 residues long. The CDR3: CAWNGAGYNEQYF. CDR3 DNA sequence: TGTGCCTGGAACGGAGCGGGGTACAATGAGCAGTACTTC.

Concerning this clonotype: One end of the junction is discordant with germline, which a read error may explain. The chain uses TRBV12-3 or TRBV12-4 and TRBJ2-5; no firm D call. The CDR3 has 11 residues. The CDR3 bases are TGTACCAGCAGAATCCAAGAGACCCAGTACTTC. Translating gives CTSRIQETQYF.